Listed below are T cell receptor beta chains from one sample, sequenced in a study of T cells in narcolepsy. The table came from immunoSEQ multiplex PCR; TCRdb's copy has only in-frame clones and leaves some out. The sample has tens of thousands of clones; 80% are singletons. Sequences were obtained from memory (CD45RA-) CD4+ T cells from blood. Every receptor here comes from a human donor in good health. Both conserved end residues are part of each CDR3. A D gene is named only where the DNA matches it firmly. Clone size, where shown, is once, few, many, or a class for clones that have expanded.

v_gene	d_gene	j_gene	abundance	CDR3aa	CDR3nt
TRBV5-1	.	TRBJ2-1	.	CASSLVLGNNEQFF	TGCGCCAGCAGCTTGGTTTTGGGGAACAATGAGCAGTTCTTC
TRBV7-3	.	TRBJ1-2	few	CASSLEGYNYGYTF	TGTGCCAGCAGCTTAGAGGGCTATAACTATGGCTACACCTTC
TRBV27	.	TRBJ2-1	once	CASRKGGGPYNEQFF	TGTGCCAGCAGAAAGGGCGGAGGGCCGTACAATGAGCAGTTCTTC
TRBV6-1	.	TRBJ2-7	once	CATPCPPYEQYF	TGTGCCACCCCATGTCCCCCCTACGAGCAGTACTTC
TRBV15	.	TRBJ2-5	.	CATSRDPQETQYF	TGTGCCACCAGCAGAGATCCCCAAGAGACCCAGTACTTC
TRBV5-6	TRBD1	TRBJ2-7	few	CASSPDRGTGEQYF	TGTGCCAGCAGCCCGGACAGGGGAACAGGCGAGCAGTACTTC
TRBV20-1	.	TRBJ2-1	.	CSASYNEQFF	TGCAGTGCTAGTTACAATGAGCAGTTCTTC
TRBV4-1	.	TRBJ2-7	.	CASSHLTGTTYEQYF	TGCGCCAGCAGCCATCTAACAGGGACTACCTACGAGCAGTACTTC
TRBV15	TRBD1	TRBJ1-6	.	CATSRAGTGGSPLHF	TGTGCCACCAGCAGAGCCGGGACAGGGGGCTCACCCCTCCACTTT
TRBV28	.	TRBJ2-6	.	CASSLGDRWRGPGANVLTF	TGTGCCAGCAGTCTAGGGGATCGGTGGAGGGGGCCTGGGGCCAACGTCCTGACTTTC
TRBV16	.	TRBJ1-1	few	CASSQVMNTEAFF	TGTGCCAGCAGCCAGGTGATGAACACTGAAGCTTTCTTT
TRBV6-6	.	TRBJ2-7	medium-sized	CASSYSRDISYEQYF	TGTGCCAGCAGTTACTCGAGGGACATCTCCTACGAGCAGTACTTC
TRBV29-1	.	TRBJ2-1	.	CSVELANEQFF	TGCAGCGTTGAGTTGGCGAATGAGCAGTTCTTC
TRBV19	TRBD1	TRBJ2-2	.	CAAGTGGTNGELFF	TGTGCCGCCGGGACAGGGGGTACGAACGGGGAGCTGTTTTTT
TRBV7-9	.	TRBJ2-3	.	CASSSDYTDTQYF	TGTGCCAGCAGCTCCGATTACACAGATACGCAGTATTTT
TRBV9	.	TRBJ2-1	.	CASSVLEVGYNEQFF	TGTGCCAGCAGCGTTTTGGAAGTGGGGTACAATGAGCAGTTCTTC
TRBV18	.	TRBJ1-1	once	CASSPRQAFDTEAFF	TGTGCCAGCTCACCACGTCAGGCCTTTGACACTGAAGCTTTCTTT
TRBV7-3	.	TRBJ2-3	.	CASSRDLQGSTDTQYF	TGTGCCAGCAGCCGGGATTTACAGGGCAGCACAGATACGCAGTATTTT
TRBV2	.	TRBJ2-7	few	CASSERGLPAQYF	TGTGCCAGCAGTGAACGGGGACTGCCCGCGCAGTACTTC
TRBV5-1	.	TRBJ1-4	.	CASSLVRGNTEKLFF	TGCGCCAGCAGCTTGGTACGGGGGAACACTGAAAAACTGTTTTTT
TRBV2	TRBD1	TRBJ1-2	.	CASSPGQGADGYTF	TGTGCCAGCAGTCCGGGACAGGGGGCAGATGGCTACACCTTC
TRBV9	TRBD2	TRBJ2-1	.	CASSVATSGRNEQFF	TGTGCCAGCAGCGTAGCGACTAGCGGGAGAAATGAGCAGTTCTTC
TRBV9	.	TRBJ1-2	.	CASSVVPDAGPGYTF	TGTGCCAGCAGCGTAGTTCCCGATGCCGGGCCTGGCTACACCTTC
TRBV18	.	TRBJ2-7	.	CASSPSTYEQYF	TGTGCCAGCTCACCCAGTACCTACGAGCAGTACTTC
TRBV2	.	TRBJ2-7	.	CASSPLYEQYF	TGTGCCAGCAGTCCCCTCTACGAGCAGTACTTC
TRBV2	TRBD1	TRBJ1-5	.	CASGGGQGGQPQHF	TGTGCCAGCGGAGGGGGACAGGGAGGTCAGCCCCAGCATTTT
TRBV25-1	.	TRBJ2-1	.	CASSDVNSRSYNEQFF	TGTGCCAGCAGTGATGTGAACAGCCGCTCCTACAATGAGCAGTTCTTC
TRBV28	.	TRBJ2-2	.	CASSSRPGTGELFF	TGTGCCAGCAGTTCACGACCAGGGACCGGGGAGCTGTTTTTT
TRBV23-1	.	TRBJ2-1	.	CASSQRDEQFF	TGCGCCAGCAGTCAACGGGATGAGCAGTTCTTC
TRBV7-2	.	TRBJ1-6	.	CASSARSSYNSPLHF	TGTGCCAGCAGCGCACGGAGCTCCTATAATTCACCCCTCCACTTT
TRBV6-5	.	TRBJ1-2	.	CATSTKGTGKYGYTF	TGTGCCACCTCTACTAAGGGAACAGGAAAATATGGCTACACCTTC
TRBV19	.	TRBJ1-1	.	CASTVYTEAFF	TGTGCCAGTACCGTATACACTGAAGCTTTCTTT
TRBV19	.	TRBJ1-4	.	CASSIRRGTNEKLFF	TGTGCCAGTAGTATCCGTCGGGGTACTAATGAAAAACTGTTTTTT
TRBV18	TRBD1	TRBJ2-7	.	CASSTRDRGSSYEQYF	TGTGCCAGCTCAACCCGGGACAGGGGAAGCTCCTACGAGCAGTACTTC
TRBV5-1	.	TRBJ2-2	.	CASSLQGTGELFF	TGCGCCAGCAGCTTGCAGGGGACCGGGGAGCTGTTTTTT
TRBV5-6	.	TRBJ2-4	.	CASSLPGWENIQYF	TGTGCCAGCAGCTTGCCAGGGTGGGAAAACATTCAGTACTTC
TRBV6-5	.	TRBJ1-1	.	CASSYKENTEAFF	TGTGCCAGCAGTTACAAGGAGAACACTGAAGCTTTCTTT
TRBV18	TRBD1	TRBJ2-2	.	CASSPRDRLNTGELFF	TGTGCCAGCTCACCACGGGACAGGCTTAACACCGGGGAGCTGTTTTTT
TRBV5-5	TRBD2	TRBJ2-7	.	CASSLLLAGAGEQYF	TGTGCCAGCAGCTTGCTATTAGCGGGAGCGGGGGAGCAGTACTTC
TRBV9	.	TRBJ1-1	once	CASSVGGDTEAFF	TGTGCCAGCAGCGTAGGAGGGGACACTGAAGCTTTCTTT
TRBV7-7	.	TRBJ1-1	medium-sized	CASSVDRNTEAFF	TGTGCCAGCAGCGTCGATAGGAACACTGAAGCTTTCTTT
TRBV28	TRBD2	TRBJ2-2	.	CASSFYSGVTGELFF	TGTGCCAGCAGCTTCTATAGCGGGGTCACCGGGGAGCTGTTTTTT
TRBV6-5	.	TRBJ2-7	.	CASSTGPSYEQYF	TGTGCCAGCAGTACCGGCCCGTCCTACGAGCAGTACTTC
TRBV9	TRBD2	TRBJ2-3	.	CASSVGPGGGADTQYF	TGTGCCAGCAGCGTAGGGCCGGGGGGAGGAGCAGATACGCAGTATTTT
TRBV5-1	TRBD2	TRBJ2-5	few	CASSLAAGGPGETQYF	TGCGCCAGCAGCTTGGCTGCGGGGGGACCGGGTGAGACCCAGTACTTC
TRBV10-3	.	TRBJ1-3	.	CAISESLSRLSGNTIYF	TGTGCCATCAGTGAGTCGCTTTCCAGGCTCTCTGGAAACACCATATATTTT
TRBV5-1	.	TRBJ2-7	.	CASSHSSVSIEQYF	TGCGCCAGCAGCCATTCTAGTGTTTCCATCGAGCAGTACTTC
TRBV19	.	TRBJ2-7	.	CASSIRGARYEQYF	TGTGCCAGTAGTATCCGGGGGGCGCGCTACGAGCAGTACTTC
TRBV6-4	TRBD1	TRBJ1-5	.	CASTRQGALRRNQPQHF	TGTGCCAGCACTCGACAGGGGGCCCTGAGGAGGAATCAGCCCCAGCATTTT
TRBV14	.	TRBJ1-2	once	CASSQEAYGYTF	TGTGCCAGCAGCCAAGAAGCCTATGGCTACACCTTC
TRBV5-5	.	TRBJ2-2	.	CASSQLNTGELFF	TGTGCCAGCAGCCAATTAAACACCGGGGAGCTGTTTTTT
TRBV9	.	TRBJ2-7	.	CASSPSVNSYEQYF	TGTGCCAGCAGCCCTTCCGTCAATTCTTACGAGCAGTACTTC